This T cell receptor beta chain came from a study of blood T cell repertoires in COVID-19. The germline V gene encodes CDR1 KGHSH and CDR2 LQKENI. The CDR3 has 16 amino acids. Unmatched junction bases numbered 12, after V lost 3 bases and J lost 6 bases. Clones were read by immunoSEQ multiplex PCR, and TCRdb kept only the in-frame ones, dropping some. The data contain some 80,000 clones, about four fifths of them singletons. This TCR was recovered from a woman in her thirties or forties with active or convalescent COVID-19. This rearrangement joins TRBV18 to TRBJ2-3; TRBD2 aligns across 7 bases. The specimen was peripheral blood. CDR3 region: CASSPRWAGVGDTQYF. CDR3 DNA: TGTGCCAGCTCACCTCGGTGGGCGGGAGTCGGGGATACGCAGTATTTT.